This entry features one T cell receptor beta chain sequence. Antigen unknown. This sample stems from a study of cytomegalovirus exposure and HLA in healthy donors. Study-level points and caveats: The authors later linked a missense DCLRE1C variant to TCR beta V- and J-gene trimming. As was reported, the classifier diagnosed cytomegalovirus status with high specificity and sensitivity.

V dropped 0 bases and J dropped 11 bases, with 10 bases sitting between them. Looked up from germline, CDR1 is MNHNY and CDR2 is SVGAGI (reference sequence). The CDR3 is 12 residues long. In the PCR, 60 Vbeta and 13 Jbeta primers were used. Sequencing was performed with immunoSEQ multiplex PCR; in TCRdb, only in-frame clones are kept and a portion is missing. The table records around 150,000 clones, 65% to 85% of them present only once. The clonotype originates from a male donor in good health and CMV-seronegative. Specimen: PBMCs. The gene calls are TRBV6-6 and TRBJ1-1; D is unresolved. CDR3 nucleotides: TGTGCCAGCAGTTACTCCGATAGTGAGGCTTTCTTT. Protein: CASSYSDSEAFF.